The rows below give T cell receptor beta chains drawn from one sample of a study of blood T cell repertoires in COVID-19. Some clones are missing from TCRdb's copy, which holds only in-frame ones; the method was immunoSEQ multiplex PCR. Of 140,000 or so clones in the sample, 80% to 85% were seen once. Sequenced input: peripheral blood. The receptor source for this set is a human donor in a cohort sampled during active COVID-19. Each CDR3 is given with its conserved first and last residue. The D gene is left open where the match is weak. The listing skips clone size in some rows; elsewhere it reads once, few, many or a size class.

CDR3aa,CDR3nt,d_gene,j_gene,abundance,v_gene
CASSGKAGLGYEQYF,TGTGCCAGCAGCGGGAAAGCGGGATTGGGGTACGAGCAGTACTTC,TRBD2,TRBJ2-7,NA,TRBV5-4
CASSLKALHEQYF,TGTGCCAGCAGCTTAAAAGCTCTACACGAGCAGTACTTC,NA,TRBJ2-7,NA,TRBV7-9
CASTILPPGTSLYGYTF,TGTGCCAGCACCATCCTCCCTCCCGGGACTTCCCTCTATGGCTACACCTTC,NA,TRBJ1-2,NA,TRBV7-9
CASSPLGDSEIYEQYF,TGTGCCAGCAGCCCTTTAGGGGACAGCGAAATCTACGAGCAGTACTTC,TRBD1,TRBJ2-7,once,TRBV7-3
CASSTLSGSRETQYF,TGTGCCAGCAGCACACTTAGCGGGAGTAGAGAGACCCAGTACTTC,TRBD2,TRBJ2-5,NA,TRBV7-9
CASSGGPGLDTGELFF,TGTGCCAGCAGTGGGGGGCCAGGGCTCGACACCGGGGAGCTGTTTTTT,NA,TRBJ2-2,NA,TRBV6-1
CASSGRKQGANTYEQYF,TGTGCCAGCTCAGGACGTAAACAGGGGGCAAACACCTACGAGCAGTACTTC,TRBD1,TRBJ2-7,many,TRBV18
CATSRKGQGTNQPQHF,TGTGCCACCAGCAGGAAGGGACAGGGCACCAATCAGCCCCAGCATTTT,TRBD1,TRBJ1-5,NA,TRBV15
CATSRDHTSSREQYF,TGTGCCACCAGCAGAGATCATACGAGTTCTCGAGAGCAGTACTTC,NA,TRBJ2-7,NA,TRBV15
CASSPKTGDGYTF,TGTGCCAGCTCACCGAAGACAGGGGATGGCTACACCTTC,TRBD1,TRBJ1-2,NA,TRBV18